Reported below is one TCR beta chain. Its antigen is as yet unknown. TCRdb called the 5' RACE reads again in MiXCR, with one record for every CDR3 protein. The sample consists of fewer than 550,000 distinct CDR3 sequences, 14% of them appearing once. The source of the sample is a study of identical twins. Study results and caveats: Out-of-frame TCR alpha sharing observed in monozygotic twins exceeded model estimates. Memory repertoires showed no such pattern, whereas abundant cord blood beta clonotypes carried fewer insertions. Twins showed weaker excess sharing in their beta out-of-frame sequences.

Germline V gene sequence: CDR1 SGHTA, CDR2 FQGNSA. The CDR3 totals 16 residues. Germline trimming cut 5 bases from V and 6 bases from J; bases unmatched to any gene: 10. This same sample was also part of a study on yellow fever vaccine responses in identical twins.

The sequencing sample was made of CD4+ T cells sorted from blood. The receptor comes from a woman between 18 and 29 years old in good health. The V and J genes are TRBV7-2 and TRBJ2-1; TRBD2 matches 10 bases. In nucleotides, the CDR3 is TGTGCCAGCAGCCCCCTCCCAGCGGGAGGGTTCAATGAGCAGTTCTTC. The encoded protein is CASSPLPAGGFNEQFF. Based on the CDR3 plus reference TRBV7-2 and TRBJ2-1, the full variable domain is GAGVSQSPSNKVTEKGKDVELRCDPISGHTALYWYRQSLGQGLEFLIYFQGNSAPDKSGLPSDRFSAERTGGSVSTLTIQRTQQEDSAVYLCASSPLPAGGFNEQFFGPGTRLTVL.